The present T cell receptor (beta chain) was sequenced within a study of beta chain features in type 1 diabetes. The length of the CDR3 is 11 residues. Germline CDR1 reads SGHRS; CDR2 reads YFSETQ. The germline V and J ends were trimmed by 2 bases and 5 bases, with 3 bases remaining between them. Reverse transcription of all isolated RNA meant that expressed TCRB transcripts were sequenced. Libraries were prepared by immunoSEQ multiplex PCR; TCRdb keeps only in-frame clonotypes and omits some of them. The sample has approximately 38,000 clones; around 48% are singletons. The sample comprised central memory CD4+ T cells from blood. The source is a young woman in good health. The chain is built from TRBV5-1 and TRBJ2-3, with D unresolved. CDR3 nucleotides: TGCGCCAGCAGCTTCGGAGATACGCAGTATTTT. It codes for CASSFGDTQYF.